This TCR beta chain stems from a study of CD8+ T cells in alopecia areata. Study-level background: Patients received oral tofacitinib, 5 to 10 mg twice daily, for moderate-to-severe alopecia areata.

Whole-study findings and limits: During tofacitinib treatment, many expanded lesional clones remained in scalp and blood.

Concerning this clone: Its specificity is not known.

This CDR3 has 14 residues. From germline, CDR1 is SQVTM and CDR2 ANQGSEA. The J segment lost 5 bases and the V segment lost 7 bases, leaving 11 bases of the junction unmatched. Specified treatment: oral pan-JAK inhibitor, 5-10 mg twice daily. Alopecia areata patients provided lesional scalp punch biopsies and peripheral blood, both collected for the study. TCR sequencing used cDNA made by reverse transcription of extracted RNA. Some clones are missing from TCRdb's copy, which holds only in-frame ones; the method was immunoSEQ multiplex PCR. The repertoire holds approximately 300,000 clones, with 58% as singletons.

Sequencing was performed on CD4+ T cells sorted from blood, taken at week 24, from a patient treated with tofacitinib. This chain links TRBV29-1 with TRBJ2-5, with 9 bases that match TRBD2. The clonotype comes from a human donor with alopecia areata. Written as DNA, the CDR3 is TGCAGCGGTGGGTGGCGGGGGGGCCGGGAGACCCAGTACTTC. Translated, it gives CSGGWRGGRETQYF.